The source of this T cell receptor (beta chain) is a study of beta chain features in type 1 diabetes. Background on the study: Age, gender, cell numbers and subset yield matched between patients and controls. General study results and limits: PCR might favor shorter templates, but any such skew would affect patients and controls equally. TCRB CDR3s from Type 1 diabetes patients were moderately but significantly shorter in all four CD4+ subsets. Among type 1 diabetes patients, VDJ junctions had fewer insertions and more deletions.

Trimming removed 6 bases from V and 1 base from J, with 13 bases in between. Germline CDR1 is SGHAT and CDR2 is FQNNGV. This CDR3 contains 15 residues. This clone was seen only a few times. Its matching antigen is unknown. Isolated RNA was reverse transcribed in full, so expressed TCRB transcripts were sequenced. Only in-frame clones appear in the TCRdb table, and some are missing; sequencing was by immunoSEQ multiplex PCR. Of hundreds of thousands of clones listed, about 71% are singletons. This TCR was sampled from a man aged 25-45 years in good health. Sample: naive CD4+ T cells from blood. The J gene is TRBJ2-1, the V gene TRBV11-2; D is undetermined. The CDR3 loop is CASSALRISYNEQFF. CDR3 bases: TGTGCCAGCAGTGCCCTGAGGATTTCCTACAATGAGCAGTTCTTC.